These 8 T cell receptor beta chains share one sample of origin, sequenced in a study of Ad26.COV2.S vaccination and SARS-CoV-2 variants (dated by TCRdb to about 2021). Library preparation employed the immunoSEQ multiplex PCR assay. TCRdb re-hosts the immuneACCESS table, in-frame sequences only. Its copies lack some clones; in the studies checked, an unresolved V gene accounts for under half of them, and the cause for the rest is not known. The sample data list 450,000 to 550,000 clones, and 89% of these were observed just once. In total, the top ten clones hold around 1.6% of the sample. Read against the paper, the sample's treatment or condition label means: around 19 received Ad26.COV2.S at low or high dose, single or two shots; roughly five received placebo; per-sample allocation not given. For vaccine and placebo recipients, the sequenced repertoires came from samples collected on day 63 after the first injection.

This material consisted of peripheral blood, taken in a trial of Ad26.COV2.S vaccine versus placebo. These TCRs come from a person aged 18-65 years who received the Ad26.COV2.S COVID-19 vaccine or a placebo.

This rearrangement joins TRBV27 to TRBJ1-1; no clear D gene. This CDR3 is 14 amino acids long. Trimming removed 5 bases from V and 1 base from J, with 11 bases in between. Germline V CDR1 and CDR2: MNHEY, SMNVEV (reference sequence). CDR3 nucleotides: TGTGCCAGCAGTAAAAGGCCCTGGAACACTGAAGCTTTCTTT. Residues: CASSKRPWNTEAFF.

This clone was seen a handful of times. As DNA, the CDR3 is TGTGCCAGCAGTGAACGGGCCCTTAACTATGGCTACACCTTC. This translates into CASSERALNYGYTF. The rearrangement joins TRBV6-1 to TRBJ1-2; D call uncertain. V lost 2 bases, J lost 1 base, and 8 bases lay in between. The CDR3 spans 14 residues. CDR1 and CDR2 from the germline V gene are MNHNS and SASEGT.

This clone has just a few counts. The rearrangement joins TRBV28 to TRBJ1-6; 8 bases map to TRBD1. J lost 6 bases, V lost 6 bases, and 7 bases had no gene match. Germline V lookup: CDR1 MDHEN, CDR2 SYDVKM. The CDR3 has 15 residues. The CDR3 loop reads CASRVGTGGNSPLHF. The CDR3 bases are TGTGCCAGCAGGGTGGGGACAGGCGGTAATTCACCCCTCCACTTT.

This clone was observed once. The chain uses TRBV6-5 and TRBJ2-7; perhaps TRBD1 as D (6 bases). This CDR3 spans 13 amino acids. The germline V gene has CDR1 MNHEY and CDR2 SVGAGI. V dropped 2 bases and J dropped 2 bases, with 7 bases sitting between them. CDR3 sequence: CASSYQGTYEQYF. In DNA form, the CDR3 reads TGTGCCAGCAGTTACCAGGGGACCTACGAGCAGTACTTC.

This chain connects TRBV19 to TRBJ1-3; TRBD1 is a possible D gene (5 bases). V lost 1 base to trimming and J lost 7 bases, with 14 bases between them. The CDR3 length is 15 residues. Per the germline V gene, CDR1 is LNHDA and CDR2 is SQIVND (reference sequence). CDR3 sequence reads: CASSIGGPRRNTIYF. The CDR3 DNA follows: TGTGCCAGTAGTATAGGGGGACCTCGGCGCAACACCATATATTTT.

Many counts were recorded for this clone. This rearrangement joins TRBV2 to TRBJ2-7; D perhaps matches TRBD1 (7 bases). This CDR3 has 12 residues. V was trimmed by 8 bases and J by 4 bases, leaving 12 bases between them. Germline-derived CDR1 and CDR2 are SNHLY and FYNNEI. The chain's CDR3 is CASRRGLYEQYF. CDR3 nucleotide sequence: TGTGCCAGCCGGAGGGGGCTATACGAGCAGTACTTC.

This clone was counted only a few times. The chain links TRBV11-1 to TRBJ1-1, with D maybe TRBD1 (6 bases). Trimming took off 5 bases at V and 5 bases at J, with 21 bases between the two ends. The CDR3 runs 16 residues. Per germline, CDR1 SGHAT and CDR2 FQDESV (reference sequence). This CDR3 is CASSLSWGRLGTEAFF. The CDR3 DNA follows: TGTGCCAGCAGCCTCAGTTGGGGGCGGCTGGGGACTGAAGCTTTCTTT.

CDR3 bases: TGCGCCAGCAGTGAGGGTACTAGCCGATCCTACGAGCAGTACTTC. Amino acids: CASSEGTSRSYEQYF. The chain recombines TRBV10-2 with TRBJ2-7; a possible D gene is TRBD2 (6 bases). The CDR3 is made up of 15 amino acids. Germline CDR1 WSHSY, CDR2 SAAADI. Trimming took off 2 bases at V and 1 base at J, with 12 bases between the two ends.